The present T cell receptor (beta chain) was sequenced within a study of graft-versus-host responses after intestinal transplantation. Germline loops: CDR1 KGHSH, CDR2 LQKENI. This CDR3 comprises 17 residues. Trimming cost V 3 bases and J 3 bases; bases outside gene matches: 8. Using immunoSEQ multiplex PCR, the repertoire was profiled, and TCRdb retains in-frame clones only, with some absent. The sample comprises 15,000 to 20,000 clones, over 75% of which are singletons, and around 1.9% rests with the top ten. The specimen comprised PBMCs, sampled around 350 days after transplant. The receptor was derived from a human patient who received an intestinal transplant, so some T cells may come from the graft donor. This sequence joins TRBV18 and TRBJ2-1; 10 positions match TRBD2. The CDR3 DNA reads as TGTGCCAGCTCACCCCGTAGGGTAGCGGGGGGCTACAATGAGCAGTTCTTC. Its protein is CASSPRRVAGGYNEQFF.